This TCR beta chain was observed in a study of shared clonotypes between healthy human individuals. Naive CD8 cells comprised CD45RO-negative, CCR7-positively selected cells, excluding terminally differentiated effector memory CD45RA+ cells. Generated by immunoSEQ multiplex PCR, the TCRdb table keeps only in-frame clones and is missing some. The repertoire has about 2.1 million clones, about 94% of them found once; the top ten carry about 1.6%. The receptor was derived from a man between 18 and 29 years old in good health. Some clones in this sample may be carry-over from other donors' samples. The source material was naive CD8+ T cells from PBMCs.

The CDR3 DNA is TGTGCCAGCAGCTTAGGGGGAACGGAGGGATTGAACTACGAGCAGTACTTC. Translated, it gives CASSLGGTEGLNYEQYF. V gene TRBV7-9 combines with J gene TRBJ2-7; TRBD2 is a possible D gene (6 bases). CDR3 size: 17 residues. CDR1 and CDR2 from the germline V gene are SEHNR and FQNEAQ (reference sequence). V lost 1 base, J lost 3 bases, and 19 bases lay in between.